These 26 T cell receptor beta chains came from one sample sequenced in a study of T cell changes during pregnancy in multiple sclerosis. Repertoires were generated with immunoSEQ multiplex PCR, while TCRdb's copy carries only in-frame clones and drops some. The repertoire has about 47,000 clones, 93% of them found once; the top ten carry around 1.9%. Specimen: peripheral blood, collected in the second trimester of pregnancy. These receptors were collected from a female donor with multiple sclerosis, enrolled in a pregnancy study.

CDR3 sequence: CASSSRAAGDTIYF. The CDR3 nucleotides are TGTGCCAGCAGTTCGCGGGCAGCCGGAGACACCATATATTTT. The chain couples TRBV27 to TRBJ1-3; D ambiguous. The length of the CDR3 is 14 residues. Trimming removed 4 bases at V and 8 bases at J, with 15 bases between. Looked up from germline, CDR1 is MNHEY and CDR2 is SMNVEV (reference sequence).

V is TRBV5-4 and J is TRBJ1-1; D call uncertain. The CDR3 has 13 amino acids. The germline gives CDR1 SGHNT, CDR2 YYREEE (reference sequence). The V gene lost 2 bases and the J gene lost 7 bases, with 12 bases spanning the gap. The CDR3 region has the DNA TGTGCCAGCAGCTTCCCCGCCCGGGGTGAAGCTTTCTTT. Translating it yields CASSFPARGEAFF.

In nucleotides, the CDR3 is TGTGCCAGTAGTATTGATCTCGGACAGGAGGAGACCCAGTACTTC. Amino acids: CASSIDLGQEETQYF. The rearrangement links TRBV19 to TRBJ2-5; 7 bases match TRBD1. The germline V gene encodes CDR1 LNHDA and CDR2 SQIVND (reference sequence). V gave up 3 bases and J gave up 5 bases; unmatched junction bases: 9. There are 15 residues in the CDR3.

This rearrangement joins TRBV9 to TRBJ2-2; a weak D match, TRBD2 (6 bases). This CDR3 is built from 15 residues. CDR1 SGDLS and CDR2 YYNGEE come from the germline V gene. The V end lost 0 bases, the J end lost 4 bases, and 10 bases lay between the germline ends. Written as DNA, the CDR3 is TGTGCCAGCAGCGTAGTTCAGGGAGGCACCGGGGAGCTGTTTTTT. This translates into CASSVVQGGTGELFF.

The V call is TRBV5-6, the J call TRBJ2-3; TRBD1 might be the D (6 bases). V was pared by 4 bases and J by 10 bases, with 16 bases between. CDR3 length: 13 residues. Germline CDR1 is SGHDT and CDR2 is YYEEEE. For the CDR3, the DNA is TGTGCCAGCAGCCTACTCGACAGGACGGCGCAGTATTTT. Amino acids: CASSLLDRTAQYF.

This sequence joins TRBV27 and TRBJ2-5, with 11 bases fitting TRBD2. V lost 4 bases and J lost 10; bases outside the gene matches: 8. The CDR3 extends over 14 amino acids. The V gene's germline CDR1 is MNHEY and CDR2 SMNVEV (reference sequence). Here the CDR3 DNA reads TGTGCCAGCAGTTCCTCACTAGCGGGAGTCGGCCAGTACTTC. This encodes CASSSSLAGVGQYF.

The V and J genes are TRBV27 and TRBJ2-1; 7 bases match TRBD2. The germline V gene encodes CDR1 MNHEY and CDR2 SMNVEV (reference sequence). This CDR3 is 15 amino acids long. The J segment lost 3 bases and the V segment lost 1 base, leaving 3 bases of the junction unmatched. The CDR3 DNA reads TGTGCCAGCAGTTTATGGGCTAGCGGCTACAATGAGCAGTTCTTC. Protein product: CASSLWASGYNEQFF.

This rearrangement joins TRBV5-4 to TRBJ1-5, with D possibly TRBD1 on 5 matching bases. This CDR3 contains 13 residues. Germline loops: CDR1 SGHNT, CDR2 YYREEE (reference sequence). The germline V and J ends were trimmed by 4 bases and 7 bases, with 12 bases remaining between them. This CDR3 is CASSPERGQPQHF. The CDR3 nucleotides are TGTGCCAGCAGCCCCGAAAGGGGCCAGCCCCAGCATTTT.

The rearrangement links TRBV6-5 to TRBJ2-7; 7 positions agree with TRBD1. The CDR3 sequence is 16 residues long. In germline, CDR1 is MNHEY, CDR2 SVGAGI. J lost 5 bases, V lost 0 bases, and 10 bases had no gene match. The CDR3 here is CASSYSRTGANHEQYF. CDR3 in DNA: TGTGCCAGCAGTTACTCGCGTACAGGGGCGAACCACGAGCAGTACTTC.

The chain couples TRBV4-3 to TRBJ2-1, with TRBD2 identical over 7 bases. V trimming: 0 bases; J trimming: 9 bases; junction bases outside the gene matches: 11. This CDR3 has 16 residues. The germline V gene encodes CDR1 LGHNA and CDR2 YSLEER. The CDR3 sequence is CASSQDWREGRFEQFF. For the CDR3, the DNA is TGCGCCAGCAGCCAAGATTGGAGGGAGGGCCGTTTTGAGCAGTTCTTC.

V gene TRBV2 combines with J gene TRBJ2-1; a possible D gene is TRBD2 (5 bases). The germline V gene encodes CDR1 SNHLY and CDR2 FYNNEI. This CDR3 has 13 residues. The V end was cut by 6 bases, the J end by 3 bases, with 9 bases between. The CDR3 here is CASSGELYNEQFF. The CDR3 region has the DNA TGTGCCAGCAGCGGGGAGCTCTACAATGAGCAGTTCTTC.

The J gene is TRBJ1-1, the V gene TRBV5-4, with D uncertain. V lost 0 bases and J lost 4, with 13 bases in between. The CDR3 has 15 residues. The germline CDR1 and CDR2 sequences are SGHNT and YYREEE (reference sequence). The CDR3 here is CASSLAPAGSTEAFF. The CDR3 nucleotides read TGTGCCAGCAGCTTGGCGCCAGCTGGGAGCACTGAAGCTTTCTTT.

The chain uses TRBV7-9 and TRBJ2-2; 7 nucleotides match TRBD1. Germline loops: CDR1 SEHNR, CDR2 FQNEAQ (reference sequence). The CDR3 extends over 15 amino acids. V dropped 7 bases and J dropped 4; count of bases not matched to a gene: 9. The CDR3 region has the DNA TGTGCCAGCATCCCCGTACAGGGGCTCACCGGGGAGCTGTTTTTT. Amino acids: CASIPVQGLTGELFF. The variable domain in full, with the rest retrieved from reference TRBV7-9 and TRBJ2-2, is DTGVSQNPRHKITKRGQNVTFRCDPISEHNRLYWYRQTLGQGPEFLTYFQNEAQLEKSRLLSDRFSAERPKGSFSTLEIQRTEQGDSAMYLCASIPVQGLTGELFFGEGSRLTVL.

The chain couples TRBV5-1 to TRBJ2-7; 9 bases map to TRBD1. CDR1 and CDR2 (germline): SGHRS, YFSETQ. V dropped 4 bases and J dropped 5; count of bases not matched to a gene: 4. CDR3 size: 13 residues. The CDR3 nucleotides are TGCGCCAGCAGCCGGGGACAGGGCGACGAGCAGTACTTC. This codes for CASSRGQGDEQYF.

V is TRBV27 and J is TRBJ1-1, with TRBD1 matching over 10 bases. This CDR3 is 15 amino acids long. Looked up from germline, CDR1 is MNHEY and CDR2 is SMNVEV (reference sequence). The V segment lost 5 bases and the J segment 4 bases; nucleotides outside the gene matches: 7. CDR3 sequence: CASSPRTGGPTEAFF. Written as DNA, the CDR3 is TGTGCCAGCAGTCCACGGACAGGGGGGCCCACTGAAGCTTTCTTT.

The chain uses TRBV5-1 and TRBJ2-2, with D unresolved. Germline CDR1 reads SGHRS; CDR2 reads YFSETQ. The V end lost 1 base, the J end lost 5 bases, and 6 bases lay between the germline ends. This CDR3 is built from 13 residues. In DNA, the CDR3 is TGCGCCAGCAGCTTGACCGAGACCGGGGAGCTGTTTTTT. This gives the protein CASSLTETGELFF.

In its sample, this clone was seen a few times. The V and J genes are TRBV29-1 and TRBJ1-2; D is unclear. The germline CDR1 and CDR2 sequences are SQVTM and ANQGSEA. The CDR3 length is 9 residues. V lost 3 bases, J lost 7 bases, and 3 bases lay in between. CDR3 DNA sequence: TGCAGCGTTGACTTTGGCTACACCTTC. As protein: CSVDFGYTF.

The gene calls are TRBV6-5 and TRBJ2-1, with unresolved D. The V end lost 7 bases, the J end lost 4 bases, and 8 bases lay between the germline ends. CDR1 MNHEY and CDR2 SVGAGI come from the germline V gene. This CDR3 contains 12 residues. The CDR3 loop reads CASNSGYNEQFF. The CDR3 DNA sequence: TGTGCCAGCAATTCCGGGTACAATGAGCAGTTCTTC.

V is TRBV5-1 and J is TRBJ2-2, with 7 bases aligning to TRBD2. The CDR3 has 15 residues. The V gene's germline CDR1 is SGHRS and CDR2 YFSETQ. Trimming at V came to 4 bases and at J to 5 bases, leaving 8 bases not matched to a gene. The CDR3 here is CASSLLGGGTGELFF. The CDR3 DNA is TGCGCCAGCAGCCTACTCGGGGGAGGGACCGGGGAGCTGTTTTTT.

The rearrangement uses TRBV6-5 and TRBJ2-7, with 13 bases lining up with TRBD2. The CDR3 extends over 16 amino acids. Germline V gene lookup returns CDR1 MNHEY and CDR2 SVGAGI. The V gene end was trimmed by 4 bases and the J gene end by 1 base; junction bases not matched to a gene: 4. The CDR3 sequence is CASSSTSGRGSYEQYF. CDR3 bases: TGTGCCAGCAGTTCCACTAGCGGGAGGGGTTCCTACGAGCAGTACTTC.

The V gene is TRBV28, the J gene TRBJ2-3; 10 nucleotides align to TRBD2. Germline assignment: CDR1 MDHEN and CDR2 SYDVKM. V was clipped by 6 bases and J by 7 bases; unmatched bases: 13. The CDR3 spans 16 residues. CDR3 sequence reads: CASRQGASGSLNTQYF. The CDR3 DNA sequence: TGTGCCAGCAGGCAGGGTGCTAGCGGGAGTCTTAATACGCAGTATTTT.

The V call is TRBV7-9, the J call TRBJ1-2; no definite D call. Germline V gene sequence: CDR1 SEHNR, CDR2 FQNEAQ (reference sequence). Trimming shortened V by 0 bases and J by 3 bases, and 14 bases separated the two germline ends. The CDR3 is 16 residues long. CDR3 protein: CASSLAGLVPHYGYTF. The DNA of the CDR3 is TGTGCCAGCAGCTTAGCCGGTCTTGTACCTCACTATGGCTACACCTTC.

The rearrangement links TRBV5-1 to TRBJ2-5; TRBD1 aligns across 9 bases. This CDR3 spans 17 amino acids. Germline V lookup: CDR1 SGHRS, CDR2 YFSETQ. V was clipped by 3 bases and J by 2 bases; unmatched bases: 11. This CDR3 reads CASSSRSGQGWQETQYF. The DNA of the CDR3 is TGCGCCAGCAGCTCCCGGAGCGGACAGGGGTGGCAAGAGACCCAGTACTTC.

This clone was recorded only once. V usage is TRBV27 and J usage is TRBJ1-2; 9 bases fit TRBD1. This CDR3 spans 17 amino acids. Germline loops: CDR1 MNHEY, CDR2 SMNVEV (reference sequence). The trim removed 0 bases at V and 4 bases at J, leaving 9 bases unmatched. In DNA form, the CDR3 reads TGTGCCAGCAGTTTATCCCGAACAGGGGGCCTGCTCTATGGCTACACCTTC. Protein: CASSLSRTGGLLYGYTF.

The rearrangement uses TRBV28 and TRBJ1-4, with D perhaps matching TRBD1 (6 bases). The CDR3 has 14 amino acids. In germline, CDR1 is MDHEN, CDR2 SYDVKM. The germline V and J ends were trimmed by 6 bases and 5 bases, with 13 bases remaining between them. For the CDR3, the DNA is TGTGCCAGCAGACCGACAGGAGGAAATGAAAAACTGTTTTTT. Protein: CASRPTGGNEKLFF.

The genes are TRBV27 and TRBJ2-7, with D perhaps TRBD2 (6 bases). Germline assignment: CDR1 MNHEY and CDR2 SMNVEV (reference sequence). The V and J ends lost 2 bases and 3 bases respectively, with 8 bases between them. This CDR3 is 13 amino acids long. In DNA, the CDR3 is TGTGCCAGCAGTTTAGCGGGGAGCTACGAGCAGTACTTC. Amino acids: CASSLAGSYEQYF.